This TCR beta chain stems from a study of radiation and T cells in renal cell carcinoma (TCRdb year 2020). Notes on the research overall: The samples were drawn from a clinical trial, where primary renal cell carcinomas were treated with 15 Gy of stereotactic body radiation therapy and then removed by nephrectomy 4 weeks afterward. A total of approximately 4 million unique CDR3 nucleotide sequences, encoding roughly 3,000,000 unique CDR3 amino acid sequences, were found across all 50 or so samples. A total of 50 to 60 samples underwent TCR beta sequencing, made up of around 26 tumors and about 27 peripheral blood samples.

The investigation overall reported the following: Tracking of blood repertoire dynamics stopped at three to four weeks after treatment, with no follow-up past that point. Because pretreatment tumor biopsies were not available, the study could not determine whether clonotypes were already present within the tumor at baseline. An increase in top tumor clonotypes in blood was observed from baseline to 2 weeks post-radiation, followed by contraction by 4 weeks, which was taken to suggest transient expansion of tumor-resident clones. The single-armed trial design could not address effects of radiation dose or scheduling on the TCR repertoire.

TCR beta libraries were generated from genomic DNA with the immunoSEQ kit, following the manufacturer's recommendations. To prepare the libraries, a first multiplex PCR with proprietary primers was run, followed by a second PCR that added unique barcodes, and a bead cleanup was done after each round. Each sample batch included a kit-provided positive control reaction and a negative control reaction. The final libraries underwent checking on an Agilent 4200 TapeStation D1000 ScreenTape, volumetric pooling, and quantification by qPCR. An Illumina NextSeq500 fitted with a MidOutput 150-cycle cartridge performed the sequencing, running 156 Read1 cycles and 15 Index1 cycles with the kit's custom primers. The pooled library was loaded at 0.8 to 1 pM, and about 20% PhiX control was spiked in. Under the source paper's analysis protocol: Vendor-processed data were analyzed in R, and a clonotype was defined as all T cells sharing the same CDR3 nucleotide sequence. For clone abundance analyses, frequencies were normalized to the 10,000 most abundant clones per sample. Public T cell clones, which averaged fewer than five per sample, were excluded before analysis. Tumor-enriched and baseline blood-enriched clonotypes were defined by at least a 32-fold difference in abundance between compartments. A beta-binomial differential abundance model was applied to find clonotypes that expanded or contracted between blood time points. The Baroni-Urbani and Buser coefficient was used to measure tumor-blood repertoire similarity, and groups were compared with two-tailed Wilcoxon tests in R. Entries here come from immuneACCESS through TCRdb and include only in-frame sequences with V and J called. Some clones fail to appear in such tables; in the studies checked, an unresolved V gene covers under half of the shortfall, and the cause of the remainder is unknown. From that table come the V and J calls and clone size; the DNA was used to work out D and trimming. The sample profile shows 95,000 or so clones; 86% of them were found once. The top ten constitute approximately 8% of the sample.

The sample's time point label is to be understood as: baseline pretreatment blood. The sample's treatment or condition label, decoded: 15 Gy SBRT to primary tumor, nephrectomy 4 weeks later. To follow tumor-enriched clonotypes, serial peripheral blood was collected from radiation-treated patients at baseline and at 2 weeks and 4 weeks after SBRT. Every patient's renal cell carcinoma showed clear cell pathology. Genomic DNA for TCR sequencing was prepared using the QIAamp DNA Blood Mini Kit (Qiagen). Only samples passing all quality control checks were included in the analyses. This clone has just one count. No antigen is known for it. Base qualities are missing; no much larger clone stands one base away. CDR1 and CDR2 are read off the germline V gene (reference sequence) as DFQATT and SNEGSKA. V lost 6 bases and J lost 3 bases; the stretch between them is 7 bases long. The CDR3 covers 11 residues, taking in both the cysteine and the phenylalanine. Solely the CDR3 DNA is kept, with 33 bases framed from the first base.

The TCR comes from a man aged 45-60 years with renal cell carcinoma. Recombination connected TRBV20-1 to TRBJ2-3; the D gene lacks a confident call. The input for sequencing was blood, taken from a patient whose treatment included radiotherapy and nephrectomy. In nucleotides, the sequence is TGCAGTGCCCAAAAGACAGATACGCAGTATTTT. Its product reads: CSAQKTDTQYF.